The present entry profiles one T cell receptor beta chain with its context. The antigen is unknown. V dropped 0 bases and J dropped 2; count of bases not matched to a gene: 5. In germline, CDR1 is SGDLS, CDR2 YYNGEE. The CDR3 sequence is 15 residues long. Repertoires were generated with immunoSEQ multiplex PCR, while TCRdb's copy carries only in-frame clones and drops some. Here the sample spans some 82,000 clones, around 94% being singletons. The data derive from a study of OX40 agonist ivuxolimab in advanced cancers. Study findings and constraints: No antigen was identified for the clonally expanded peripheral T cells. Expanded clones were, on average, more numerous among CD8+ T cells than CD4+. By week 6 at 0.1 to 3.0 mg/kg, blood CD4+ and CD8+ T cells had expanded clonally.

The sequences come from CD4+ or CD8+ T cells sorted from blood, collected in a trial of the OX40 agonist ivuxolimab. The TCR was taken from an adult with an advanced solid tumor such as melanoma, head and neck, liver or kidney cancer. The chain has TRBV9 and TRBJ2-7; 7 positions agree with TRBD2. CDR3 region: CASSVGAGTTYEQYF. In DNA, the CDR3 is TGTGCCAGCAGCGTAGGGGCCGGGACTACCTACGAGCAGTACTTC.